The 27 T cell receptor beta chains listed next were all sequenced from one sample in a study of beta chain features in type 1 diabetes. Findings and limits, study-wide: TCRB CDR3 length was moderately but significantly reduced in all four CD4+ subsets of Type 1 diabetes patients.

Antigens for these TCRs are unknown. All of the isolated RNA was reverse transcribed, so expressed TCRB transcripts were sequenced. Assay: immunoSEQ multiplex PCR; the TCRdb copy retains only in-frame clones and omits some. The profile shows about 650,000 clones, around 12% of them singletons. Sequences were obtained from naive CD4+ T cells from blood. Receptors were obtained from a man younger than 40 with type 1 diabetes.

The V gene is TRBV4-2, the J gene TRBJ2-1, with TRBD2 matching 7 bases. The germline V gene has CDR1 LGHNA and CDR2 YNFKEQ. Unmatched junction bases numbered 5, after V lost 0 bases and J lost 3 bases. The CDR3 runs to 16 residues. The DNA of the CDR3 is TGTGCCAGCAGCCAAGATTCCCTAGCGGTCTACAATGAGCAGTTCTTC. Amino acids: CASSQDSLAVYNEQFF.

This clone was recorded a few times. The chain combines TRBV9 with TRBJ1-2, with 9 nucleotides matching TRBD1. The CDR3 sequence is 15 residues long. The germline V gene encodes CDR1 SGDLS and CDR2 YYNGEE. Unmatched junction bases numbered 8, after V lost 4 bases and J lost 4 bases. The DNA for the CDR3 is TGTGCCAGCAGCTACGCCGGGGACAGGGCCTATGGCTACACCTTC. It codes for CASSYAGDRAYGYTF.

The CDR3 protein is CASSSAVNTEAFF. The CDR3 DNA is TGTGCCAGCAGTTCGGCAGTGAACACTGAAGCTTTCTTT. V usage is TRBV25-1 and J usage is TRBJ1-1; no reliable D call. The V gene's germline CDR1 is MGHDK and CDR2 SYGVNS. CDR3 length equals 13 residues. The V end lost 5 bases, the J end lost 0 bases, and 7 bases lay between the germline ends.

This clone has only a few counts. The chain has TRBV14 and TRBJ2-7; a possible D gene is TRBD1 (5 bases). V lost 4 bases and J 6 bases, leaving 13 bases between the germline ends. There are 13 residues in the CDR3. Germline V CDR1 and CDR2: SGHDN, FVKESK. DNA for the CDR3: TGTGCCAGCAGCCTCGAAGGGGTCCGCGAGCAGTACTTC. Translated, it gives CASSLEGVREQYF. Together with reference TRBV14 and TRBJ2-7, the CDR3 gives the full variable domain: EAGVTQFPSHSVIEKGQTVTLRCDPISGHDNLYWYRRVMGKEIKFLLHFVKESKQDESGMPNNRFLAERTGGTYSTLKVQPAELEDSGVYFCASSLEGVREQYFGPGTRLTVT.

The chain joins TRBV18 to TRBJ1-3; unclear D gene. The germline V and J ends were trimmed by 6 bases and 2 bases, with 14 bases remaining between them. Germline V CDR1 and CDR2: KGHSH, LQKENI. CDR3 length: 15 amino acids. The CDR3 loop reads CASSSTRATGNTIYF. The CDR3, as DNA: TGTGCCAGCTCCTCCACCCGAGCAACTGGAAACACCATATATTTT.

The V and J genes are TRBV5-1 and TRBJ1-2; a possible D gene is TRBD1 (6 bases). CDR3 length equals 14 residues. Germline CDR1 and CDR2: SGHRS and YFSETQ. The V end lost 3 bases, the J end lost 3 bases, and 12 bases lay between the germline ends. This CDR3 is CASSSGQTDYGYTF. CDR3 sequence (DNA): TGCGCCAGCAGCTCCGGACAGACTGACTATGGCTACACCTTC.

This clone was detected a few times. This sample includes further DNA sequences coding for the same CDR3. The J gene is TRBJ2-3, the V gene TRBV9; 9 bases are shared with TRBD1. The CDR3 runs 15 residues. The junction had 2 bases not matched to a gene; V was cut back by 2 bases and J by 1 base. Looked up from germline, CDR1 is SGDLS and CDR2 is YYNGEE. The CDR3 DNA reads as TGTGCCAGCAGCGTTCGGGACAGGGGCACAGATACGCAGTATTTT. This encodes CASSVRDRGTDTQYF.

The chain employs TRBV2 and TRBJ1-2; 8 bases agree with TRBD1. The CDR3 totals 14 residues. Trimming cost V 7 bases and J 2 bases; bases outside gene matches: 6. Germline V CDR1 and CDR2: SNHLY, FYNNEI. CDR3 bases: TGTGCCAGCAACGGACAGGGTGGAAACTATGGCTACACCTTC. Protein sequence: CASNGQGGNYGYTF.

The V gene is TRBV19, the J gene TRBJ2-1, with TRBD2 as a possible D gene (5 bases). Trimming shortened V by 5 bases and J by 0 bases, and 11 bases separated the two germline ends. Germline V gives CDR1 LNHDA, CDR2 SQIVND (reference sequence). The CDR3 has 15 amino acids. CDR3 sequence reads: CASSVRGSSYNEQFF. The DNA of the CDR3 is TGTGCCAGTAGTGTCCGGGGTAGCTCCTACAATGAGCAGTTCTTC.

To note about this clone: This specimen includes other DNA sequences encoding the same CDR3. The chain carries TRBV28 and TRBJ1-2; D not certain. This CDR3 has 12 amino acids. Per germline, CDR1 MDHEN and CDR2 SYDVKM. V was cut by 4 bases and J by 3 bases, with 6 bases left in between. The CDR3 bases are TGTGCCAGCAGTTCTCCAGACTATGGCTACACCTTC. Amino acid sequence: CASSSPDYGYTF.

The chain couples TRBV2 to TRBJ2-1; a weak D match, TRBD2 (6 bases). This CDR3 comprises 15 residues. Trimming left V 5 bases short and J 7 bases short, with 18 bases between. Per germline, CDR1 SNHLY and CDR2 FYNNEI. The CDR3 nucleotides read TGTGCCAGCAGTCAAACGGGGCCCCGGGGGAATGAGCAGTTCTTC. Its protein product is CASSQTGPRGNEQFF.

This clone was seen a handful of times. The rearrangement uses TRBV10-3 and TRBJ2-1; TRBD1 is a possible D gene (8 bases). The CDR3 consists of 15 residues. Per germline, CDR1 ENHRY and CDR2 SYGVKD. The V end lost 6 bases, the J end lost 5 bases, and 17 bases lay between the germline ends. The DNA of the CDR3 is TGTGCCATCAGCCATGGACAGGGAGGGGACAATGAGCAGTTCTTC. Encoded protein: CAISHGQGGDNEQFF.

This chain joins TRBV20-1 and TRBJ1-1; 9 bases line up with TRBD1. Germline V CDR1 and CDR2: DFQATT, SNEGSKA (reference sequence). Trimming took 6 bases from V and 11 from J; bases not matched to a gene: 7. This CDR3 has 11 amino acids. The CDR3 DNA reads as TGCAGTGCCGGGGACAGGGAACGGGCTTTCTTT. Its translation: CSAGDRERAFF.

The chain combines TRBV5-1 with TRBJ2-6; no clear D gene. This CDR3 is 18 amino acids long. Germline V lookup: CDR1 SGHRS, CDR2 YFSETQ. V lost 2 bases to trimming and J lost 1 base, with 16 bases between them. The CDR3 sequence: CASSLGRIPLSGANVLTF. CDR3 nucleotide sequence: TGCGCCAGCAGCTTAGGAAGGATTCCCTTATCTGGGGCCAACGTCCTGACTTTC. Looking up the rest from reference TRBV5-1 and TRBJ2-6 gives the full variable domain: KAGVTQTPRYLIKTRGQQVTLSCSPISGHRSVSWYQQTPGQGLQFLFEYFSETQRNKGNFPGRFSGRQFSNSRSEMNVSTLELGDSALYLCASSLGRIPLSGANVLTFGAGSRLTVL.

The rearrangement links TRBV4-3 to TRBJ1-4, with TRBD1 as a possible D gene (6 bases). CDR1 and CDR2 from the germline V gene are LGHNA and YSLEER. V lost 1 base and J lost 5, with 11 bases in between. The CDR3 covers 15 residues. The CDR3 protein is CASSQVQGPNEKLFF. The CDR3 coding sequence is TGCGCCAGCAGCCAAGTACAGGGCCCAAATGAAAAACTGTTTTTT.

This clone has a handful of counts. The genes are TRBV29-1 and TRBJ2-5, with unresolved D. CDR3 size: 12 residues. The V end was cut by 2 bases, the J end by 7 bases, with 11 bases between. Per the germline V gene, CDR1 is SQVTM and CDR2 is ANQGSEA. The CDR3 reads CSVEYGVGTQYF. In DNA, the CDR3 is TGCAGCGTTGAATATGGGGTTGGGACCCAGTACTTC.

This clone was counted only a few times. This chain joins TRBV6-5 and TRBJ1-1, with D possibly TRBD1 on 5 matching bases. Trimming cost V 7 bases and J 8 bases, with 17 bases left between them. The CDR3 loop spans 13 amino acids. Germline-derived CDR1 and CDR2 are MNHEY and SVGAGI. This chain's CDR3 is CASTSFPGTEAFF. The CDR3 coding sequence is TGTGCCAGCACCTCATTTCCCGGGACCGAAGCTTTCTTT.

This clone was recorded a few times. The chain is built from TRBV7-9 and TRBJ1-1; maybe TRBD1 (5 bases). This CDR3 is built from 16 residues. Trimming removed 1 base from V and 1 base from J, with 13 bases in between. Germline V gene sequence: CDR1 SEHNR, CDR2 FQNEAQ (reference sequence). For the CDR3, the DNA is TGTGCCAGCAGCTTAGGAGCAGGGCGTGGGAACACTGAAGCTTTCTTT. Translating gives CASSLGAGRGNTEAFF.

This clone was seen a handful of times. This rearrangement joins TRBV29-1 to TRBJ2-3; unclear D gene. V lost 4 bases, J lost 5 bases, and 13 bases lay in between. The CDR3 consists of 13 residues. Germline assignment: CDR1 SQVTM and CDR2 ANQGSEA. CDR3 protein: CSVATQSEDTQYF. The CDR3 bases are TGCAGCGTTGCGACTCAGTCTGAAGATACGCAGTATTTT.

This clone came up a few times. J is TRBJ2-1 and V is TRBV4-3; D is perhaps TRBD1 or TRBD2 (6 bases each). V lost 3 bases, J lost 8 bases, and 17 bases lay in between. The CDR3 contains 15 residues. Looked up from germline, CDR1 is LGHNA and CDR2 is YSLEER. DNA for the CDR3: TGCGCCAGCAGCCATAGGGGGGCTAGGAGCTATGAGCAGTTCTTC. Translating gives CASSHRGARSYEQFF.

The rearrangement joins TRBV30 to TRBJ2-6; D might be TRBD2 (6 bases). Trimming took off 1 base at V and 2 bases at J, with 6 bases between the two ends. This CDR3 has 14 amino acids. Per germline, CDR1 GTSNPN and CDR2 SVGIG (reference sequence). DNA for the CDR3: TGTGCCTGGAGTGGGAGGGCTGGGGCCAACGTCCTGACTTTC. Translation gives CAWSGRAGANVLTF. The whole variable domain, filled in from reference TRBV30 and TRBJ2-6, reads SQTIHQWPATLVQPVGSPLSLECTVEGTSNPNLYWYRQAAGRGLQLLFYSVGIGQISSEVPQNLSASRPQDRQFILSSKKLLLSDSGFYLCAWSGRAGANVLTFGAGSRLTVL.

This clone was observed a few times. This chain uses TRBV7-2 with TRBJ2-7; weak D call: TRBD2 (5 bases). From germline, CDR1 is SGHTA and CDR2 FQGNSA. The V and J ends lost 0 bases and 3 bases respectively, with 9 bases between them. The CDR3 spans 14 residues. CDR3 DNA: TGTGCCAGCAGCTTAGCGGGGAGTGGCTACGAGCAGTACTTC. It translates to CASSLAGSGYEQYF. Full variable domain (remainder filled in from reference TRBV7-2 and TRBJ2-7): GAGVSQSPSNKVTEKGKDVELRCDPISGHTALYWYRQSLGQGLEFLIYFQGNSAPDKSGLPSDRFSAERTGGSVSTLTIQRTQQEDSAVYLCASSLAGSGYEQYFGPGTRLTVT.

The V and J genes are TRBV2 and TRBJ2-7; 8 nucleotides line up with TRBD1. This CDR3 is 14 amino acids long. V trimming: 7 bases; J trimming: 10 bases; junction bases outside the gene matches: 15. Per germline, CDR1 SNHLY and CDR2 FYNNEI. The CDR3 protein is CASNTRGRGQEQYF. In DNA form, the CDR3 reads TGTGCCAGCAATACCCGGGGCAGGGGGCAAGAACAGTACTTC.

In its sample, this clone was seen a few times. This rearrangement joins TRBV27 to TRBJ2-7; the match to TRBD1 covers 9 bases. The CDR3 runs 13 residues. The germline gives CDR1 MNHEY, CDR2 SMNVEV (reference sequence). J lost 4 bases, V lost 3 bases, and 1 base had no gene match. The CDR3 region is CASSLTGGYEQYF. As DNA, the CDR3 is TGTGCCAGCAGTTTGACAGGGGGTTACGAGCAGTACTTC.

The J gene is TRBJ1-3, the V gene TRBV30; perhaps TRBD1 as D (5 bases). This CDR3 has 13 amino acids. Germline V gives CDR1 GTSNPN, CDR2 SVGIG (reference sequence). Trimming cost V 0 bases and J 7 bases, with 10 bases left between them. CDR3 bases: TGTGCCTGGAGTGTATTGGAGGGGAACACCATATATTTT. Protein product: CAWSVLEGNTIYF.

This clone has more than one count but fewer than ten. The chain is built from TRBV18 and TRBJ2-7; D could derive from TRBD1 or TRBD2 (5 bases each). The CDR3 runs 13 residues. V dropped 2 bases and J dropped 9 bases, with 14 bases sitting between them. The V gene's germline CDR1 is KGHSH and CDR2 LQKENI. CDR3 loop: CASSPSSGDVQYF. The CDR3 DNA sequence: TGTGCCAGCTCACCATCATCCGGGGACGTGCAGTACTTC.

This clone was seen a few times. The chain joins TRBV18 to TRBJ1-5; unclear D gene. CDR1 is KGHSH, CDR2 LQKENI, per germline. This CDR3 contains 14 residues. V was pared by 6 bases and J by 3 bases, with 12 bases between. CDR3 sequence reads: CASSSQRDNQPQHF. CDR3 in DNA: TGTGCCAGCTCGTCCCAGAGGGACAATCAGCCCCAGCATTTT.